One sample yielded the 24 T cell receptor beta chains listed below, sequenced in a study of PD-L1 blockade in urothelial cancer. Assay: immunoSEQ multiplex PCR; the TCRdb copy retains only in-frame clones and omits some. This table holds more than 40,000 clones, 83% found once. Time point defined: peripheral blood 6 weeks after treatment start. Material: PBMCs, obtained around atezolizumab (anti-PD-L1) treatment. The receptors shown here come from a man aged 60-69 years with urothelial cancer.

The rearrangement uses TRBV19 and TRBJ2-7; D is uncertain. The CDR3 has 14 amino acids. Germline V CDR1 and CDR2: LNHDA, SQIVND (reference sequence). V was trimmed by 5 bases and J by 3 bases, leaving 14 bases between them. The DNA of the CDR3 is TGTGCCAGTAGTCCCCCCGCGGCGTACTACGAGCAGTACTTC. Its translation is CASSPPAAYYEQYF.

The rearrangement links TRBV5-1 to TRBJ2-5, with TRBD2 matching over 8 bases. The ends lost 0 bases at V and 4 bases at J; junction bases unmatched: 5. There are 15 residues in the CDR3. Germline V gene data show CDR1 as SGHRS and CDR2 as YFSETQ. The CDR3 region is CASSLGAGGRETQYF. CDR3 DNA sequence: TGCGCCAGCAGCTTGGGGGCGGGGGGCAGAGAGACCCAGTACTTC.

The chain combines TRBV7-2 with TRBJ1-2, with TRBD1 identical over 8 bases. The J segment lost 0 bases and the V segment lost 5 bases, leaving 5 bases of the junction unmatched. The V gene's germline CDR1 is SGHTA and CDR2 FQGNSA. The CDR3 sequence is 15 residues long. CDR3 amino acids: CASSPRTGTNYGYTF. The CDR3 DNA reads TGTGCCAGCAGCCCCCGGACAGGGACTAACTATGGCTACACCTTC.

The V and J genes are TRBV5-1 and TRBJ2-1; 10 positions agree with TRBD2. The V gene end was trimmed by 0 bases and the J gene end by 0 bases; junction bases not matched to a gene: 6. The germline CDR1 and CDR2 sequences are SGHRS and YFSETQ. The CDR3 has 18 residues. CDR3 loop: CASSLVSGGFSSYNEQFF. DNA of the CDR3: TGCGCCAGCAGCTTGGTTAGCGGGGGGTTTAGCTCCTACAATGAGCAGTTCTTC.

This clone was recorded only once. This chain joins TRBV29-1 and TRBJ2-1; weak D call: TRBD2 (5 bases). Germline CDR1 SQVTM, CDR2 ANQGSEA. V was pared by 7 bases and J by 10 bases, with 23 bases between. CDR3 length: 14 residues. The CDR3 protein is CSERAETRPREQFF. As DNA, the CDR3 is TGCAGCGAGAGGGCTGAGACCCGCCCCCGGGAGCAGTTCTTC.

The gene calls are TRBV7-9 and TRBJ2-7, with 8 positions matching TRBD1. With V trimmed by 3 bases and J by 0 bases, 1 base remained unmatched. This CDR3 comprises 14 residues. From germline, CDR1 is SEHNR and CDR2 FQNEAQ (reference sequence). The CDR3 protein is CASSFGQGSYEQYF. DNA for the CDR3: TGTGCCAGCAGCTTTGGACAGGGCTCCTACGAGCAGTACTTC.

V and J are TRBV9 and TRBJ2-5, with TRBD1 matching 7 bases. Losses at the gene ends were 3 bases for V and 2 bases for J; bases not matched to a gene: 4. CDR3 length: 14 residues. CDR1 is SGDLS, CDR2 YYNGEE, per germline. The CDR3 is CASSATGQQETQYF. Written as DNA, the CDR3 is TGTGCCAGCAGCGCTACGGGACAGCAAGAGACCCAGTACTTC.

The rearrangement joins TRBV6-5 to TRBJ1-4, with a weak D call TRBD1 (6 bases). Germline CDR1 and CDR2: MNHEY and SVGAGI. The CDR3 length is 14 residues. Trimming took off 5 bases at V and 8 bases at J, with 15 bases between the two ends. The CDR3 coding sequence is TGTGCCAGCAGTCCTTCGACAGGCCCCGAAAAACTGTTTTTT. Protein: CASSPSTGPEKLFF.

The J gene is TRBJ1-2, the V gene TRBV6-1; maybe TRBD1 (6 bases). The length of the CDR3 is 15 residues. Germline V gene data show CDR1 as MNHNS and CDR2 as SASEGT. V lost 4 bases and J 1 base, leaving 13 bases between the germline ends. The CDR3 DNA reads as TGTGCCAGCAGTGCGGGGCCCAGGGGTAACTATGGCTACACCTTC. It specifies CASSAGPRGNYGYTF.

For the CDR3, the DNA is TGTGCCAGCAGTTTAAACCGGGACACTGGAAACACCATATATTTT. This encodes CASSLNRDTGNTIYF. The chain links TRBV6-5 to TRBJ1-3; weak D call: TRBD1 (6 bases). Germline assignment: CDR1 MNHEY and CDR2 SVGAGI. V was pared by 4 bases and J by 2 bases, with 12 bases between. This CDR3 spans 15 amino acids.

The genes are TRBV7-8 and TRBJ2-5; 8 bases fit TRBD1. The CDR3 consists of 15 residues. The germline CDR1 and CDR2 sequences are SGHVS and FQNEAQ. V trimming: 2 bases; J trimming: 1 base; junction bases outside the gene matches: 3. The CDR3 sequence: CASSLSQGAQETQYF. In nucleotides, the CDR3 is TGTGCCAGCAGCTTATCCCAGGGGGCCCAAGAGACCCAGTACTTC.

The chain has TRBV9 and TRBJ2-1; 9 nucleotides line up with TRBD2. The length of the CDR3 is 15 residues. The germline gives CDR1 SGDLS, CDR2 YYNGEE. V trimming: 4 bases; J trimming: 9 bases; junction bases outside the gene matches: 11. The chain's CDR3 is CASSPRRGGGGEQFF. The CDR3 DNA follows: TGTGCCAGCAGCCCCCGGCGCGGGGGGGGCGGTGAGCAGTTCTTC.

Only one count was recorded for this clone. The CDR3 loop is CASSEIAGAGGELFF. DNA for the CDR3: TGTGCCAGCAGTGAAATCGCGGGGGCGGGCGGGGAGCTGTTTTTT. The V and J genes are TRBV2 and TRBJ2-2, with D possibly matching TRBD2 (7 bases). Deletions cut 2 bases from V and 7 bases from J, with 14 bases between. The length of the CDR3 is 15 residues. CDR1 and CDR2 (germline): SNHLY, FYNNEI. The whole variable domain, remainder taken from reference TRBV2 and TRBJ2-2, is EPEVTQTPSHQVTQMGQEVILRCVPISNHLYFYWYRQILGQKVEFLVSFYNNEISEKSEIFDDQFSVERPDGSNFTLKIRSTKLEDSAMYFCASSEIAGAGGELFFGEGSRLTVL.

The sample holds one count of this clone. J is TRBJ1-5 and V is TRBV5-1; TRBD1 might be the D (5 bases). V was trimmed by 0 bases and J by 4 bases, leaving 11 bases between them. The CDR3 consists of 15 residues. Germline values: CDR1 SGHRS, CDR2 YFSETQ. CDR3 DNA: TGCGCCAGCAGCTTGGGGAGTGGGGGGAATCAGCCCCAGCATTTT. Protein: CASSLGSGGNQPQHF.

This CDR3 is CASSRLPGTAYGYTF. For the CDR3, the DNA is TGCGCCAGCAGCCGACTACCCGGGACAGCCTATGGCTACACCTTC. The gene calls are TRBV4-1 and TRBJ1-2; 7 bases fit TRBD1. J gave up 4 bases and V 4 bases, and 9 bases lay outside the gene matches. Germline CDR1 is MGHRA and CDR2 is YSYEKL. This CDR3 has 15 amino acids.

This chain joins TRBV27 and TRBJ2-7; a possible D gene is TRBD1 (6 bases). Germline assignment: CDR1 MNHEY and CDR2 SMNVEV (reference sequence). The CDR3 is 13 amino acids. V lost 5 bases to trimming and J lost 0 bases, with 8 bases between them. In DNA form, the CDR3 reads TGTGCCAGCAGTCCGGGACACTCCTACGAGCAGTACTTC. Its protein product is CASSPGHSYEQYF.

The V call is TRBV28, the J call TRBJ1-2, with D perhaps matching TRBD1 (5 bases). Germline V gene data show CDR1 as MDHEN and CDR2 as SYDVKM. The length of the CDR3 is 17 residues. V was cut by 2 bases and J by 0 bases, with 16 bases left in between. As DNA, the CDR3 is TGTGCCAGCAGTTTAGGGGCAGGGACTAATCCTAACTATGGCTACACCTTC. This translates into CASSLGAGTNPNYGYTF.

This chain joins TRBV7-2 and TRBJ2-2, with 7 bases matching TRBD2. CDR1 SGHTA and CDR2 FQGNSA come from the germline V gene. This CDR3 is 15 amino acids long. The V gene end was trimmed by 2 bases and the J gene end by 5 bases; junction bases not matched to a gene: 5. CDR3 DNA: TGTGCCAGCAGCTTAAAGACTAGCAGGACCGGGGAGCTGTTTTTT. Its protein is CASSLKTSRTGELFF.

V is TRBV5-1 and J is TRBJ2-3, with a weak D call TRBD2 (6 bases). The length of the CDR3 is 14 residues. The V end was cut by 3 bases, the J end by 1 base, with 9 bases between. Germline loops: CDR1 SGHRS, CDR2 YFSETQ. CDR3 nucleotides: TGCGCCAGCAGCTCCGGAGGGGGCACAGATACGCAGTATTTT. Protein product: CASSSGGGTDTQYF.

The V gene is TRBV4-1, the J gene TRBJ2-7; tentatively, D is TRBD2 (5 bases). CDR3 length: 14 amino acids. V lost 1 base and J lost 2, with 9 bases in between. The germline CDR1 and CDR2 sequences are MGHRA and YSYEKL. CDR3 DNA: TGCGCCAGCAGCCAAGCAATGCGGGCCTACGAGCAGTACTTC. Protein sequence: CASSQAMRAYEQYF.

The chain has TRBV5-1 and TRBJ1-1; the D gene is possibly TRBD1 (5 bases). CDR1 is SGHRS, CDR2 YFSETQ, per germline. The germline V and J ends were trimmed by 0 bases and 0 bases, with 12 bases remaining between them. The CDR3 is made up of 16 amino acids. The chain's CDR3 is CASSLAFGQLNTEAFF. The CDR3, as DNA: TGCGCCAGCAGCTTGGCGTTCGGACAACTGAACACTGAAGCTTTCTTT.

This clone occurred a few times. The chain has TRBV7-9 and TRBJ2-5; 7 nucleotides agree with TRBD2. The CDR3 has 14 residues. With 6 bases clipped from V and 2 bases from J, the junction kept 6 bases outside the gene matches. Germline CDR1 is SEHNR and CDR2 is FQNEAQ (reference sequence). The CDR3 reads CASSSSGVQETQYF. The CDR3 DNA sequence: TGTGCCAGCAGTTCCAGCGGGGTTCAAGAGACCCAGTACTTC. Full variable domain (remainder filled in from reference TRBV7-9 and TRBJ2-5): DTGVSQNPRHKITKRGQNVTFRCDPISEHNRLYWYRQTLGQGPEFLTYFQNEAQLEKSRLLSDRFSAERPKGSFSTLEIQRTEQGDSAMYLCASSSSGVQETQYFGPGTRLLVL.

The J gene is TRBJ2-1, the V gene TRBV4-2, with D maybe TRBD2 (5 bases). This CDR3 is 14 amino acids long. Germline assignment: CDR1 LGHNA and CDR2 YNFKEQ. Trimming removed 0 bases from V and 10 bases from J, with 13 bases in between. In nucleotides, the CDR3 is TGTGCCAGCAGCCAAGATGTTTCGGGGTACGAGCAGTTCTTC. Residues: CASSQDVSGYEQFF.

This CDR3 is CASSEAEGWGGELFF. The DNA of the CDR3 is TGTGCCAGCAGTGAAGCTGAGGGCTGGGGCGGGGAGCTGTTTTTT. The chain has TRBV2 and TRBJ2-2; the D gene is possibly TRBD2 (5 bases). Germline V CDR1 and CDR2: SNHLY, FYNNEI. The CDR3 is made up of 15 amino acids. The germline V and J ends were trimmed by 0 bases and 7 bases, with 12 bases remaining between them.